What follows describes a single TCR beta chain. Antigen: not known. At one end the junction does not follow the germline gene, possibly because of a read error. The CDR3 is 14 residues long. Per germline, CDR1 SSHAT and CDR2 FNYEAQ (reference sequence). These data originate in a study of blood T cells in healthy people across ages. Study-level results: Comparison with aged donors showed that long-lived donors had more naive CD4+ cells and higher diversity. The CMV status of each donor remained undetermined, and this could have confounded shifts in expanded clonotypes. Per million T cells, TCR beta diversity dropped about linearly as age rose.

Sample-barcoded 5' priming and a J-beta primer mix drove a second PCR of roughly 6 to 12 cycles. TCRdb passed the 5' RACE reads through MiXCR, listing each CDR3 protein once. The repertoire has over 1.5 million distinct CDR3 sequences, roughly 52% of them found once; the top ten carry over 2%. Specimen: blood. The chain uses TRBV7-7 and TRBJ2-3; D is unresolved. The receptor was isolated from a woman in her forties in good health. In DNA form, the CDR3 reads TGTGCTAGCAGCTTAGAACCAGGAGTTAATACGCAGTATTTT. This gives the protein CASSLEPGVNTQYF.